The clone carrying this T cell receptor (beta chain) was detected a few times. Using RNA transcripts as the source, TCR beta CDR3 regions were amplified. First-round RT-PCR of the TCR CDR3 relied on the HTBI primer set. Using its own MiXCR run on the multiplex PCR reads, TCRdb lists one record per CDR3 protein. The sample contains hundreds of thousands of distinct CDR3 sequences, 14% of which appear only once. This entry is derived from a study of T cells in Graves' hyperthyroidism and ophthalmopathy. Material for sequencing was blood. This clonotype was obtained from a woman between 18 and 29 years old with Graves' hyperthyroidism.

The CDR3 region is CASSSLTSTQYNEQFF. The DNA for the CDR3 is TGTGCCAGCAGCTCGTTGACTAGCACCCAGTACAATGAGCAGTTCTTC. The chain has TRBV11-2 and TRBJ2-1; 7 positions agree with TRBD2. This CDR3 spans 16 amino acids. Trimming removed 4 bases from V and 4 bases from J; junction bases left unmatched: 10. In germline, CDR1 is SGHAT, CDR2 FQNNGV.